This T cell receptor (beta chain) is drawn from a study of blood T cell repertoires in COVID-19. On the study more broadly: Specimens from acute and convalescent COVID-19 originated in the United States, Italy and Spain. PBMCs, B-cell-depleted T cells, or T cells provided the cDNA or gDNA that made up the material.

CDR1 and CDR2 (germline): LNHNV, YYDKDF (reference sequence). V gave up 0 bases and J gave up 2 bases, with 8 bases separating them. CDR3 length: 15 residues. Original analysis: For nucleated cells, counts were estimated from reference gene primer amplification. Assay used: immunoSEQ multiplex PCR; TCRdb lists only in-frame clones, some missing. The DNA was the basis for D and trimming; V, J and clone size are from that table. This sample has some 150,000 clones, with about 87% found just once. The sequencing sample was made of peripheral blood. The chain uses TRBV15 and TRBJ1-5; no clear D gene. This TCR was sampled from a man younger than 35 with active or convalescent COVID-19. The CDR3 here is CATSRDLTGNQPQHF. The CDR3 nucleotides are TGTGCCACCAGCAGAGATTTAACAGGCAATCAGCCCCAGCATTTT. Complete variable domain (other parts from reference TRBV15 and TRBJ1-5): DAMVIQNPRYQVTQFGKPVTLSCSQTLNHNVMYWYQQKSSQAPKLLFHYYDKDFNNEADTPDNFQSRRPNTSFCFLDIRSPGLGDTAMYLCATSRDLTGNQPQHFGDGTRLSIL.